This is a list of T cell receptor beta chains from one sample in a study of cytomegalovirus exposure and HLA in healthy donors. Sequenced by immunoSEQ multiplex PCR; TCRdb stores in-frame clones only, minus some. Of 90,000 to 120,000 clones in the sample, roughly three fifths were seen once. Sample: PBMCs. The receptors here all came from a man younger than 40 in good health and CMV-seropositive. CDR3s include the opening cysteine and the closing phenylalanine or tryptophan. The order of the fields is CDR3 protein, CDR3 DNA, V gene, clone size, D gene, J gene. A D gene is named only where the DNA matches it firmly. Only some rows state a clone size, as once, few, many or a class for expanded clones.

CDR3: CASSGTLGGGGYTF; DNA: TGTGCCAGCAGTGGGACCCTAGGTGGCGGGGGCTACACCTTC; V: TRBV6-4; size: NA; D: NA; J: TRBJ1-2
CDR3: CASSLDAAGNTIYF; DNA: TGCGCCAGCAGCTTGGATGCAGCTGGAAACACCATATATTTT; V: TRBV5-1; size: NA; D: NA; J: TRBJ1-3
CDR3: CASSSRGAGQETQYF; DNA: TGTGCCAGCAGCTCCCGGGGGGCGGGGCAGGAGACCCAGTACTTC; V: TRBV6-5; size: NA; D: NA; J: TRBJ2-5
CDR3: CASSIGNGGSYEQYF; DNA: TGTGCCAGTAGTATAGGAAACGGAGGGAGCTACGAGCAGTACTTC; V: TRBV19; size: NA; D: NA; J: TRBJ2-7
CDR3: CASSRSYSNQPQHF; DNA: TGTGCCAGTAGTCGCAGTTATAGCAATCAGCCCCAGCATTTT; V: TRBV19; size: few; D: NA; J: TRBJ1-5
CDR3: CASSPPSGDGTQYF; DNA: TGTGCCAGCAGCCCCCCCTCCGGGGATGGAACCCAGTACTTC; V: TRBV7-9; size: few; D: NA; J: TRBJ2-5
CDR3: CASSPRLALDTQYF; DNA: TGTGCCAGCAGCCCGCGCCTAGCTTTAGATACGCAGTATTTT; V: TRBV14; size: few; D: NA; J: TRBJ2-3
CDR3: CASSMGLAQETQYF; DNA: TGTGCCAGTAGTATGGGCCTAGCCCAAGAGACCCAGTACTTC; V: TRBV19; size: NA; D: NA; J: TRBJ2-5
CDR3: CASRSGQYSNQPQHF; DNA: TGTGCCAGCAGATCGGGACAGTATAGCAATCAGCCCCAGCATTTT; V: TRBV28; size: few; D: TRBD1; J: TRBJ1-5
CDR3: CASSLRAGELFF; DNA: TGTGCCAGCAGTTTACGAGCCGGGGAGCTGTTTTTT; V: TRBV27; size: NA; D: NA; J: TRBJ2-2
CDR3: CASSAGEKLFF; DNA: TGTGCCAGCAGTGCCGGGGAAAAACTGTTTTTT; V: TRBV9; size: NA; D: NA; J: TRBJ1-4
CDR3: CAISDPTGGQTEAFF; DNA: TGTGCCATCAGTGATCCGACAGGGGGTCAAACTGAAGCTTTCTTT; V: TRBV10-3; size: NA; D: TRBD1; J: TRBJ1-1
CDR3: CASSWGQSTEAFF; DNA: TGCGCCAGCAGCTGGGGCCAGAGCACTGAAGCTTTCTTT; V: TRBV5-1; size: once; D: NA; J: TRBJ1-1
CDR3: CASSPRTGGRSEKLFF; DNA: TGTGCCAGCTCACCACGGACAGGGGGCAGGAGTGAAAAACTGTTTTTT; V: TRBV18; size: NA; D: TRBD1; J: TRBJ1-4
CDR3: CASSRDRALNQPQHF; DNA: TGTGCCAGCAGCCGAGACAGGGCCCTGAATCAGCCCCAGCATTTT; V: TRBV6-1; size: NA; D: TRBD1; J: TRBJ1-5
CDR3: CASSIRLGPGLESPLHF; DNA: TGTGCCAGTAGTATAAGGCTGGGGCCCGGCCTAGAGTCACCCCTCCACTTT; V: TRBV19; size: NA; D: NA; J: TRBJ1-6
CDR3: CASSIASRGNTEAFF; DNA: TGTGCCAGTAGTATAGCTTCCAGGGGGAACACTGAAGCTTTCTTT; V: TRBV19; size: NA; D: NA; J: TRBJ1-1
CDR3: CASSQDLGLADTGELFF; DNA: TGTGCCAGCAGCCAAGACCTGGGACTAGCGGACACCGGGGAGCTGTTTTTT; V: TRBV14; size: NA; D: TRBD2; J: TRBJ2-2
CDR3: CDNNATYEQYF; DNA: TGTGACAACAATGCCACCTACGAGCAGTACTTC; V: TRBV2; size: few; D: NA; J: TRBJ2-7
CDR3: CASSFNSNQPQHF; DNA: TGTGCCAGCAGTTTCAATAGCAATCAGCCTCAGCATTTT; V: TRBV28; size: NA; D: NA; J: TRBJ1-5
CDR3: CASSPGTGVSYEQYF; DNA: TGTGCCAGCAGTCCCGGGACAGGGGTCTCCTACGAGCAGTACTTC; V: TRBV6-5; size: NA; D: TRBD1; J: TRBJ2-7
CDR3: CASSVGGARQETQYF; DNA: TGCGCCAGCAGTGTTGGGGGGGCGAGACAAGAGACCCAGTACTTC; V: TRBV10-1; size: NA; D: NA; J: TRBJ2-5
CDR3: CATGGWGNQPQHF; DNA: TGTGCCACCGGAGGGTGGGGCAATCAGCCCCAGCATTTT; V: TRBV6-1; size: NA; D: NA; J: TRBJ1-5
CDR3: CASSLSSGTGDTGELFF; DNA: TGTGCCAGCAGCCTGTCGTCCGGGACAGGGGACACCGGGGAGCTGTTTTTT; V: TRBV7-9; size: NA; D: TRBD1; J: TRBJ2-2
CDR3: CASSSPAGTDTQYF; DNA: TGCGCCAGCAGCTCTCCTGCGGGCACAGATACGCAGTATTTT; V: TRBV5-1; size: NA; D: NA; J: TRBJ2-3
CDR3: CASSELRDSLTDTQYF; DNA: TGTGCCAGCAGTGAATTGCGGGACAGCCTCACAGATACGCAGTATTTT; V: TRBV6-1; size: NA; D: NA; J: TRBJ2-3
CDR3: CASRTGDHEQYF; DNA: TGCGCCAGCAGGACAGGGGACCACGAGCAGTACTTC; V: TRBV5-1; size: NA; D: TRBD1; J: TRBJ2-7
CDR3: CASSGTGGFYNSPLHF; DNA: TGTGCCAGCAGTGGGACAGGGGGCTTCTATAATTCACCCCTCCACTTT; V: TRBV25-1; size: NA; D: TRBD1; J: TRBJ1-6
CDR3: CASSEAMRAQGEKLFF; DNA: TGTGCCAGCAGTGAAGCAATGAGGGCGCAAGGTGAAAAACTGTTTTTT; V: TRBV6-1; size: NA; D: NA; J: TRBJ1-4
CDR3: CASSRSGNSPLHF; DNA: TGTGCCAGCAGCCGCAGCGGAAATTCACCCCTCCACTTT; V: TRBV7-9; size: few; D: NA; J: TRBJ1-6
CDR3: CASSPHSEAFF; DNA: TGTGCCAGCAGCCCCCACAGTGAAGCTTTCTTT; V: TRBV5-5; size: NA; D: NA; J: TRBJ1-1
CDR3: CASSPRDTMNTEAFF; DNA: TGCGCCAGCAGCCCCCGGGACACAATGAACACTGAAGCTTTCTTT; V: TRBV4-1; size: NA; D: NA; J: TRBJ1-1
CDR3: CASSDQGAEETQYF; DNA: TGCGCCAGCAGCGATCAAGGGGCGGAAGAGACCCAGTACTTC; V: TRBV5-1; size: once; D: NA; J: TRBJ2-5
CDR3: CASKGGVAYNSPLHF; DNA: TGTGCCAGCAAGGGAGGGGTTGCCTATAATTCACCCCTCCACTTT; V: TRBV6-6; size: few; D: NA; J: TRBJ1-6
CDR3: CASSEGRGWETQYF; DNA: TGTGCCAGCAGTGAGGGAAGGGGCTGGGAGACCCAGTACTTC; V: TRBV2; size: NA; D: NA; J: TRBJ2-5
CDR3: CASSYWLLLGYTF; DNA: TGTGCCAGCAGTTACTGGCTTCTCCTGGGCTACACCTTC; V: TRBV6-8; size: NA; D: NA; J: TRBJ1-2
CDR3: CASHPGQSNTEAFF; DNA: TGTGCCAGTCATCCAGGACAGTCGAACACTGAAGCTTTCTTT; V: TRBV27; size: NA; D: NA; J: TRBJ1-1
CDR3: CASSQTGSYEQYF; DNA: TGTGCCAGCAGTCAGACAGGGAGCTACGAGCAGTACTTC; V: TRBV6-5; size: NA; D: TRBD1; J: TRBJ2-7
CDR3: CASSYSGGESSYEQYF; DNA: TGTGCCAGCAGTTACTCTGGGGGGGAGAGCTCCTACGAGCAGTACTTC; V: TRBV6-5; size: NA; D: TRBD2; J: TRBJ2-7
CDR3: CASSPGGGNTEAFF; DNA: TGTGCCAGCAGCCCCGGGGGGGGGAACACTGAAGCTTTCTTT; V: TRBV11-3; size: few; D: NA; J: TRBJ1-1
CDR3: CASSPGPRQGAGTEAFF; DNA: TGTGCCAGCAGCCCGGGGCCCCGACAGGGGGCAGGCACTGAAGCTTTCTTT; V: TRBV5-5; size: NA; D: TRBD1; J: TRBJ1-1
CDR3: CASSFKDRSSSGNTIYF; DNA: TGTGCCAGCAGCTTCAAGGACAGGTCAAGCTCTGGAAACACCATATATTTT; V: TRBV7-6; size: NA; D: TRBD1; J: TRBJ1-3
CDR3: CSVASGLAVGTGELFF; DNA: TGCAGCGTTGCTTCGGGACTAGCGGTAGGGACCGGGGAGCTGTTTTTT; V: TRBV29-1; size: NA; D: TRBD2; J: TRBJ2-2
CDR3: CASSLGSLSSGNTIYF; DNA: TGTGCCAGCAGCTTAGGGTCCCTGAGCTCTGGAAACACCATATATTTT; V: TRBV7-2; size: few; D: NA; J: TRBJ1-3
CDR3: CASSPTSGGSTDTQYF; DNA: TGCGCCAGCAGCCCGACTAGCGGGGGTTCCACAGATACGCAGTATTTT; V: TRBV5-1; size: once; D: TRBD2; J: TRBJ2-3
CDR3: CASSQVSSGGKETQYF; DNA: TGCGCCAGCAGCCAAGTTTCTAGCGGGGGAAAAGAGACCCAGTACTTC; V: TRBV4-1; size: NA; D: TRBD2; J: TRBJ2-5
CDR3: CASSFRTGRYGYTF; DNA: TGTGCCAGCAGCTTTAGGACAGGGCGCTATGGCTACACCTTC; V: TRBV5-6; size: NA; D: TRBD1; J: TRBJ1-2